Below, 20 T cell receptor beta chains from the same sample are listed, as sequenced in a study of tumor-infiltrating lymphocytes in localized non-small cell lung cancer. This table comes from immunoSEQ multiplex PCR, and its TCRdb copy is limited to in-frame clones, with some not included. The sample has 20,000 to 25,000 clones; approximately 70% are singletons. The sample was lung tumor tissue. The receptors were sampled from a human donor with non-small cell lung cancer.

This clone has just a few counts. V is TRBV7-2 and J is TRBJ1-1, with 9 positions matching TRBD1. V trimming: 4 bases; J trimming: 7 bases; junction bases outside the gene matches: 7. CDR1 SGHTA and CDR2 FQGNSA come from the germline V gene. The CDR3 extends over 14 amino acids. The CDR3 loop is CASSWDRASFEAFF. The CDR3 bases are TGTGCCAGCAGCTGGGACAGGGCCTCTTTTGAAGCTTTCTTT. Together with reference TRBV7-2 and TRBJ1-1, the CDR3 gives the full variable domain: GAGVSQSPSNKVTEKGKDVELRCDPISGHTALYWYRQSLGQGLEFLIYFQGNSAPDKSGLPSDRFSAERTGGSVSTLTIQRTQQEDSAVYLCASSWDRASFEAFFGQGTRLTVV.

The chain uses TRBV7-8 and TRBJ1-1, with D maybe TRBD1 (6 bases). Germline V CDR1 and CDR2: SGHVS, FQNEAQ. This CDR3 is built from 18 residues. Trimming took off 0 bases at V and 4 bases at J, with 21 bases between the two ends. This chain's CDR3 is CASSLAPRDKFSVTEAFF. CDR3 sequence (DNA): TGTGCCAGCAGCTTAGCGCCGAGGGACAAGTTTTCAGTCACTGAAGCTTTCTTT.

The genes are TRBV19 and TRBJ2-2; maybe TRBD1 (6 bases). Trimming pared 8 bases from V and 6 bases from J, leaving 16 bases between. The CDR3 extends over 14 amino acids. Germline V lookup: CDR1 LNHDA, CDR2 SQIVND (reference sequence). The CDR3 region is CASADLNRAGELFF. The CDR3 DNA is TGTGCCAGTGCGGATTTAAACAGGGCCGGGGAGCTGTTTTTT.

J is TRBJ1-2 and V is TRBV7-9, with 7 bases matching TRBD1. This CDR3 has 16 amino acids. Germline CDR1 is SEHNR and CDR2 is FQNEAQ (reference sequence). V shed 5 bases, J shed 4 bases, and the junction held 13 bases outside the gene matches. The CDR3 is CASSPSGTDTPYGYTF. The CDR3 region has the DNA TGTGCCAGCAGCCCCTCCGGGACAGATACACCCTATGGCTACACCTTC.

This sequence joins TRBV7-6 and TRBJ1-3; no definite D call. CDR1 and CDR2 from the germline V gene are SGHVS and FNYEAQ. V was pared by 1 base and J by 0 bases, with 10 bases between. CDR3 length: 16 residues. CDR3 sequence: CASSLGGGFSGNTIYF. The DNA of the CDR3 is TGTGCCAGCAGCTTAGGGGGTGGATTCTCTGGAAACACCATATATTTT.

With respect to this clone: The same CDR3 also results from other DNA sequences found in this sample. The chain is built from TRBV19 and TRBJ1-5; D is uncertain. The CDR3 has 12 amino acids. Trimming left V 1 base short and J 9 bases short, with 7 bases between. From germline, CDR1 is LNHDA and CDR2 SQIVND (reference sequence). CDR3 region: CASSIGVGPQHF. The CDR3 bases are TGTGCCAGTAGTATAGGGGTCGGGCCCCAGCATTTT.

CDR3 nucleotides: TGTGCCAGCAGCCAGAGATCATACAGCTTACCCTACGAGCAGTACTTC. Translating it yields CASSQRSYSLPYEQYF. The chain is built from TRBV11-2 and TRBJ2-7; unclear D gene. Per the germline V gene, CDR1 is SGHAT and CDR2 is FQNNGV. The CDR3 totals 16 residues. Trimming stripped 5 bases from V and 2 bases from J, with 19 bases between. The full variable domain, rest sourced from reference TRBV11-2 and TRBJ2-7, is EAGVAQSPRYKIIEKRQSVAFWCNPISGHATLYWYQQILGQGPKLLIQFQNNGVVDDSQLPKDRFSAERLKGVDSTLKIQPAKLEDSAVYLCASSQRSYSLPYEQYFGPGTRLTVT.

Written as DNA, the CDR3 is TGTGCCAGCAGTCGGGACTTCATCTATAATTCACCCCTCCACTTT. It yields the protein CASSRDFIYNSPLHF. The V call is TRBV2, the J call TRBJ1-6, with D maybe TRBD1 (5 bases). CDR3 length: 15 residues. The ends were cut back, 5 bases at V and 3 bases at J, with 11 bases in the middle. The germline V gene encodes CDR1 SNHLY and CDR2 FYNNEI. Using reference TRBV2 and TRBJ1-6 for the parts outside the CDR3, the full variable domain is EPEVTQTPSHQVTQMGQEVILRCVPISNHLYFYWYRQILGQKVEFLVSFYNNEISEKSEIFDDQFSVERPDGSNFTLKIRSTKLEDSAMYFCASSRDFIYNSPLHFGNGTRLTVT.

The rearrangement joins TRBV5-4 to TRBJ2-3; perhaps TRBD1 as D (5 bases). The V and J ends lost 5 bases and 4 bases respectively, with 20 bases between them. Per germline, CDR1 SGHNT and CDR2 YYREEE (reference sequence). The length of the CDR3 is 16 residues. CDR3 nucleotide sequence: TGTGCCAGCAGTTCCCAGAATGAAGGGGCCCCAGATACGCAGTATTTT. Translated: CASSSQNEGAPDTQYF.

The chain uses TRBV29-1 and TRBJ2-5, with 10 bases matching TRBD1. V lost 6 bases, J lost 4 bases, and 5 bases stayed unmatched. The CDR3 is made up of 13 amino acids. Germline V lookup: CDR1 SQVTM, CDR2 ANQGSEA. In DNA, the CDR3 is TGCAGCGTAGGGGGGACAGGGGTAGAGACCCAGTACTTC. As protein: CSVGGTGVETQYF.

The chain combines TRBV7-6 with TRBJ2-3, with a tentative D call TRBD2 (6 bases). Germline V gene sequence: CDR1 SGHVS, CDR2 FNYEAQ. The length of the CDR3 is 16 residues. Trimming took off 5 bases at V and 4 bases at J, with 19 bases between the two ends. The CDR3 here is CASSPNSGQRADTQYF. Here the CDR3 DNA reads TGTGCCAGCAGCCCAAACAGCGGGCAACGCGCAGATACGCAGTATTTT. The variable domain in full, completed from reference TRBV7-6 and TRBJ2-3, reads GAGVSQSPRYKVTKRGQDVALRCDPISGHVSLYWYRQALGQGPEFLTYFNYEAQQDKSGLPNDRFSAERPEGSISTLTIQRTEQRDSAMYRCASSPNSGQRADTQYFGPGTRLTVL.

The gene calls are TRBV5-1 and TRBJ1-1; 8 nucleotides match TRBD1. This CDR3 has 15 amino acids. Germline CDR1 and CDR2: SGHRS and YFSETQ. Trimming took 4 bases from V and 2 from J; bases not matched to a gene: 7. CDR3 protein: CASSIDRGPNTEAFF. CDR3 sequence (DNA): TGCGCCAGCAGCATCGACAGGGGACCTAACACTGAAGCTTTCTTT.

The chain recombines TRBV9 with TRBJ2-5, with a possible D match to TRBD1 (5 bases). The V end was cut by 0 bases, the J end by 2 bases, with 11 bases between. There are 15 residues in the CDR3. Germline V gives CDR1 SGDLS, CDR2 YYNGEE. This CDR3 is CASSVAGAGQETQYF. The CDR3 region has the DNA TGTGCCAGCAGCGTAGCTGGCGCAGGGCAAGAGACCCAGTACTTC.

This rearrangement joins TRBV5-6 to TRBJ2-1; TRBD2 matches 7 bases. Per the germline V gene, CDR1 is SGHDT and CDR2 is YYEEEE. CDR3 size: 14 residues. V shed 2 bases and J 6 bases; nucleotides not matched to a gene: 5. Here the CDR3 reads CASSFTGRRNEQFF. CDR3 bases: TGTGCCAGCAGCTTCACCGGGAGGCGCAATGAGCAGTTCTTC. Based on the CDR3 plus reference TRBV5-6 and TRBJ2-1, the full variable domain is DAGVTQSPTHLIKTRGQQVTLRCSPKSGHDTVSWYQQALGQGPQFIFQYYEEEERQRGNFPDRFSGHQFPNYSSELNVNALLLGDSALYLCASSFTGRRNEQFFGPGTRLTVL.

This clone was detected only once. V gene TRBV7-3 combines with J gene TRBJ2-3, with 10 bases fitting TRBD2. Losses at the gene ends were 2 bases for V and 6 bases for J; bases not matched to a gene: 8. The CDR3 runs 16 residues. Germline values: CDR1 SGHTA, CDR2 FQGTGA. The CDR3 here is CASSLLPAGGLDTQYF. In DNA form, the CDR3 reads TGTGCCAGCAGCTTACTCCCAGCGGGAGGGCTGGATACGCAGTATTTT.

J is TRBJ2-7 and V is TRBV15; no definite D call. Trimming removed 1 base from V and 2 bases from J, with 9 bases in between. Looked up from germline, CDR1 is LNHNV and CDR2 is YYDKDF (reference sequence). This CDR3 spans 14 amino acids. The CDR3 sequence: CATSRGGVPYEQYF. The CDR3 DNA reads TGTGCCACCAGCAGAGGAGGCGTCCCCTACGAGCAGTACTTC.

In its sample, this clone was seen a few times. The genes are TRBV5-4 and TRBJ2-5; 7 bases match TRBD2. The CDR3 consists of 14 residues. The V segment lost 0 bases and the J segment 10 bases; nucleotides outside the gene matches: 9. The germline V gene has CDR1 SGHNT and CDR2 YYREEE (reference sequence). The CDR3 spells CASSLGQAREVQYF. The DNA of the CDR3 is TGTGCCAGCAGCTTGGGGCAGGCCCGGGAGGTCCAGTACTTC.

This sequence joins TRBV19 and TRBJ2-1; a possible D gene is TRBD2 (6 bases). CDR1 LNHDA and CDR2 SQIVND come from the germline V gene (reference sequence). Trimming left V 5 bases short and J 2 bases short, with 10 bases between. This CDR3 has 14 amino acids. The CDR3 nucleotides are TGTGCCAGTAGTGGGGCGGGGACCTACAATGAGCAGTTCTTC. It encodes CASSGAGTYNEQFF.

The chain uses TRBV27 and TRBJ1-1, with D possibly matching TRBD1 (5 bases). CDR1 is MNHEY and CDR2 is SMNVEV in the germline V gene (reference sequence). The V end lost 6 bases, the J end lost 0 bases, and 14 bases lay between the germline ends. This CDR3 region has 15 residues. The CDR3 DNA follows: TGTGCCAGCAGGGCGTGGGGGGGAATGAACACTGAAGCTTTCTTT. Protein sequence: CASRAWGGMNTEAFF.

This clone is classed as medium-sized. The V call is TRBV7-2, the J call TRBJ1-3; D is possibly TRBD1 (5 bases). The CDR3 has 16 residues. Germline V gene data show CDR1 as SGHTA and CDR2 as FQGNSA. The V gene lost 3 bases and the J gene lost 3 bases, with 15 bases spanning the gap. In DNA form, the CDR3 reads TGTGCCAGCAGCTTGACCTCCAGGGTGTATGGAAACACCATATATTTT. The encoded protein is CASSLTSRVYGNTIYF.